These 19 T cell receptor beta chains originate from one sample sequenced in a study of identical twins. Each CDR3 protein is one row after TCRdb ran MiXCR on the 5' RACE reads. The sample records approximately 500,000 distinct CDR3 sequences, around 15% being singletons. The sample was also reused in another study, on yellow fever vaccine responses in identical twins.

Sequences were obtained from CD4+ T cells sorted from blood. All receptors come from a woman aged 18-30 years in good health.

This clonotype was detected a few times. This sequence joins TRBV4-2 and TRBJ2-2; D may be TRBD1 (6 bases). The CDR3 has 14 residues. Germline V gene sequence: CDR1 LGHNA, CDR2 YNFKEQ. The V end was cut by 5 bases, the J end by 8 bases, with 15 bases between. DNA of the CDR3: TGTGCCAGCAGCTCCGGACAGTACTCTGGGGAGCTGTTTTTT. This gives the protein CASSSGQYSGELFF.

The chain joins TRBV7-2 to TRBJ1-2, with D perhaps matching TRBD1 (5 bases). The CDR3 spans 14 residues. Germline V gene lookup returns CDR1 SGHTA and CDR2 FQGNSA. With 5 bases removed from V and 2 bases from J, the gap between germline ends came to 12 bases. The CDR3 nucleotides read TGTGCCAGCAGCCCCAGGGACTTAAACTATGGCTACACCTTC. Protein product: CASSPRDLNYGYTF.

The sample holds a few counts of this clonotype. The J gene is TRBJ2-1, the V gene TRBV28; the match to TRBD2 covers 9 bases. CDR1 and CDR2 (germline): MDHEN, SYDVKM. The CDR3 contains 17 residues. The ends lost 1 base at V and 5 bases at J; junction bases unmatched: 9. The CDR3 DNA reads TGTGCCAGCAGTTTATCGTTCGGGGCGGGAGGGGACAATGAGCAGTTCTTC. Encoded protein: CASSLSFGAGGDNEQFF.

The gene calls are TRBV20-1 and TRBJ2-4; TRBD1 matches 8 bases. V dropped 6 bases and J dropped 1; count of bases not matched to a gene: 11. The CDR3 sequence is 16 residues long. Per the germline V gene, CDR1 is DFQATT and CDR2 is SNEGSKA (reference sequence). Here the CDR3 reads CSAPNRGAGAKNIQYF. The CDR3 DNA follows: TGCAGTGCCCCAAACAGGGGGGCCGGGGCCAAAAACATTCAGTACTTC.

The gene calls are TRBV27 and TRBJ2-3; D gene unclear. Trimming cost V 8 bases and J 4 bases, with 13 bases left between them. This CDR3 spans 13 amino acids. Germline-derived CDR1 and CDR2 are MNHEY and SMNVEV (reference sequence). In DNA form, the CDR3 reads TGTGCCAGCGGGCCGTGGGCTGCAGATACGCAGTATTTT. Translated: CASGPWAADTQYF.

This clonotype turned up a few times. The V gene is TRBV29-1, the J gene TRBJ2-2, with 15 bases matching TRBD2. Per the germline V gene, CDR1 is SQVTM and CDR2 is ANQGSEA. Losses at the gene ends were 7 bases for V and 7 bases for J; bases not matched to a gene: 7. The CDR3 covers 15 residues. CDR3 amino acids: CSARTSGGAIGELFF. For the CDR3, the DNA is TGCAGCGCTAGGACTAGCGGGGGGGCCATCGGGGAGCTGTTTTTT.

This clonotype has a handful of counts. The J gene is TRBJ2-1, the V gene TRBV7-8; TRBD1 agrees at 9 bases. The CDR3 is made up of 16 amino acids. Germline V gene sequence: CDR1 SGHVS, CDR2 FQNEAQ. J gave up 6 bases and V 2 bases, and 8 bases lay outside the gene matches. CDR3 region: CASSLLGQGISNEQFF. CDR3 sequence (DNA): TGTGCCAGCAGCTTATTAGGACAGGGGATTAGCAATGAGCAGTTCTTC.

The rearrangement joins TRBV12-3 or TRBV12-4 to TRBJ2-3, with D possibly matching TRBD2 (5 bases). CDR3 length: 14 residues. Trimming stripped 6 bases from V and 5 bases from J, with 15 bases between. CDR3: CASSITMGVDTQYF. The CDR3 coding sequence is TGTGCCAGCAGCATAACTATGGGAGTAGATACGCAGTATTTT.

The J gene is TRBJ1-1, the V gene TRBV4-2; D gene uncertain. Germline V CDR1 and CDR2: LGHNA, YNFKEQ. Trimming pared 4 bases from V and 12 bases from J, leaving 18 bases between. This CDR3 has 13 amino acids. The CDR3 protein is CASSPTADASSFF. For the CDR3, the DNA is TGTGCCAGCAGCCCGACCGCCGATGCCAGTTCTTTCTTT.

The chain links TRBV6-5 to TRBJ2-1; 7 bases agree with TRBD2. Germline V gives CDR1 MNHEY, CDR2 SVGAGI. The J segment lost 16 bases and the V segment lost 7 bases, leaving 13 bases of the junction unmatched. The CDR3 runs 12 residues. The CDR3, as DNA: TGTGCCAGCATCTCCCCGGGACTAAGTTATTTCTTC. Amino acids: CASISPGLSYFF.

The chain employs TRBV12-3 or TRBV12-4 and TRBJ2-3; TRBD2 matches at 8 bases. This CDR3 is 15 amino acids long. The trim removed 6 bases at V and 4 bases at J, leaving 9 bases unmatched. In nucleotides, the CDR3 is TGTGCCAGCAGAGCTGGACGGGAGGGCGCAGATACGCAGTATTTT. Its protein is CASRAGREGADTQYF.

In this sample, this clonotype turned up many times. Compared with germline, one end of the junction differs, possibly owing to a read error. This chain links TRBV3-1 with TRBJ2-1; maybe TRBD1 (6 bases). The CDR3 consists of 12 residues. Germline loops: CDR1 LGHDT, CDR2 YNNKEL (reference sequence). The CDR3 here is CASSQSGTEQFF. The CDR3 bases are TGCGCCAGCAGCCAATCCGGGACAGAGCAGTTCTTC.

V usage is TRBV12-3 or TRBV12-4 and J usage is TRBJ1-5, with 9 nucleotides matching TRBD1. The CDR3 sequence is 14 residues long. With V trimmed by 8 bases and J by 3 bases, 5 bases remained unmatched. Written as DNA, the CDR3 is TGTGCCAGCCTAGGGACAGGGACCAATCAGCCCCAGCATTTT. Encoded protein: CASLGTGTNQPQHF.

Remarks on this clonotype: The junction does not match germline at one end; this may be a read error. The rearrangement links TRBV20-1 to TRBJ2-7; TRBD2 matches at 8 bases. This CDR3 is built from 15 residues. Germline CDR1 DFQATT, CDR2 SNEGSKA (reference sequence). The CDR3 sequence: CSASTAGALGYEQYF. The CDR3 region has the DNA TGCAGTGCTAGCACAGCGGGAGCGTTAGGGTACGAACAGTACTTC.

There are a few counts of this clonotype. V usage is TRBV18 and J usage is TRBJ2-1; tentative D call: TRBD1 (5 bases). CDR1 and CDR2 (germline): KGHSH, LQKENI. Trimming stripped 3 bases from V and 0 bases from J, with 9 bases between. The CDR3 is made up of 15 amino acids. In nucleotides, the CDR3 is TGTGCCAGCTCACCGACAGCGAGCTCCTACAATGAGCAGTTCTTC. Encoded protein: CASSPTASSYNEQFF.

There are a few counts of this clonotype. The rearrangement uses TRBV12-3 or TRBV12-4 and TRBJ2-7; 7 nucleotides agree with TRBD1. The CDR3 is 16 residues long. J gave up 0 bases and V 5 bases, and 10 bases lay outside the gene matches. This chain's CDR3 is CASSTYRGQSSYEQYF. DNA of the CDR3: TGTGCCAGCAGTACCTACAGGGGCCAAAGCTCCTACGAGCAGTACTTC.

The chain is built from TRBV20-1 and TRBJ2-1, with 10 bases fitting TRBD2. The CDR3 extends over 16 amino acids. Germline trimming cut 4 bases from V and 0 bases from J; bases unmatched to any gene: 6. Per the germline V gene, CDR1 is DFQATT and CDR2 is SNEGSKA (reference sequence). The CDR3 here is CSAIISGRGSYNEQFF. The CDR3 DNA is TGCAGTGCTATAATCAGCGGGAGGGGCTCCTACAATGAGCAGTTCTTC.

This clonotype occurred a few times. This sequence joins TRBV3-1 and TRBJ2-3, with D possibly being TRBD2 (6 bases). This CDR3 is 19 amino acids long. Trimming removed 1 base from V and 6 bases from J, with 26 bases in between. From germline, CDR1 is LGHDT and CDR2 YNNKEL (reference sequence). CDR3 residues: CASSQVGGLILRRSDTQYF. CDR3 nucleotide sequence: TGTGCCAGCAGCCAAGTCGGAGGGTTAATTTTGCGGCGCAGCGATACGCAGTATTTT.

The genes are TRBV11-2 and TRBJ1-4; TRBD1 might be the D (6 bases). Germline lookup yields CDR1 SGHAT and CDR2 FQNNGV. This CDR3 has 14 residues. The V end was cut by 4 bases, the J end by 5 bases, with 11 bases between. The DNA of the CDR3 is TGTGCCAGCAGCTACGGACAGAGGAATGAAAAACTGTTTTTT. This translates into CASSYGQRNEKLFF.